This section outlines one TCR beta chain sequence together with its context. The length of the CDR3 is 12 residues. Germline V gives CDR1 ENHRY, CDR2 SYGVKD. The V gene end was trimmed by 4 bases and the J gene end by 5 bases; junction bases not matched to a gene: 1. This entry belongs to a study of neoadjuvant anti-PD-1 for oral cavity cancer. Across the study: Non-progressing patients received a fourth nivolumab dose near day 43, then surgery on days 50-56.

Repertoires were generated with immunoSEQ multiplex PCR, while TCRdb's copy carries only in-frame clones and drops some. The profile shows tens of thousands of clones, approximately 80% of them singletons. Regarding time point: after neoadjuvant nivolumab, at surgical resection. This TCR came from a person aged 35 to 85 with oral cavity squamous cell carcinoma. This specimen was PBMCs, taken after nivolumab (anti-PD-1) treatment. The chain employs TRBV10-3 and TRBJ1-1; 7 bases agree with TRBD1. The CDR3, as DNA: TGTGCCATCAGTGGGACAGGAACTGAAGCTTTCTTT. It is translated as CAISGTGTEAFF.